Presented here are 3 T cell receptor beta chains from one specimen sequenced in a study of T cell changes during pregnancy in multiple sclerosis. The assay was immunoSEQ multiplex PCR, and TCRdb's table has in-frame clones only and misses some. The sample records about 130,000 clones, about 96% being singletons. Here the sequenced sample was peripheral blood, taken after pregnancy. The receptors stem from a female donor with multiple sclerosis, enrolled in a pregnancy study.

This CDR3 reads CASSQGLAGIYEQFF. In nucleotides, the CDR3 is TGTGCCAGCAGCCAAGGACTAGCGGGTATTTATGAGCAGTTCTTC. The rearrangement uses TRBV14 and TRBJ2-1; 10 positions match TRBD2. Germline loops: CDR1 SGHDN, CDR2 FVKESK. The V gene end was trimmed by 1 base and the J gene end by 8 bases; junction bases not matched to a gene: 5. There are 15 residues in the CDR3.

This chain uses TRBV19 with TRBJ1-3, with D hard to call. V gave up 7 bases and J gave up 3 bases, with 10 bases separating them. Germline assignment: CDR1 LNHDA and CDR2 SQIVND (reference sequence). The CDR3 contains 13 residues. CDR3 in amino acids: CASTGSVGNTIYF. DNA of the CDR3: TGTGCCAGTACCGGGTCAGTTGGAAACACCATATATTTT.

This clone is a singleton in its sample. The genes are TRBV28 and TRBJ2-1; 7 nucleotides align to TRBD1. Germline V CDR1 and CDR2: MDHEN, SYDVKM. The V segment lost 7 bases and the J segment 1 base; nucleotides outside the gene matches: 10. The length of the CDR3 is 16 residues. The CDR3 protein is CASNPERGRSYNEQFF. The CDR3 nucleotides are TGTGCCAGCAATCCGGAGAGGGGGCGATCCTACAATGAGCAGTTCTTC.